Listed here is a single TCR beta chain. Its antigen is unknown. Germline CDR1 and CDR2: MNHEY and SMNVEV (reference sequence). V was pared by 6 bases and J by 6 bases, with 14 bases of the junction left unmatched. The CDR3 consists of 16 residues. Repertoires were generated with immunoSEQ multiplex PCR, while TCRdb's copy carries only in-frame clones and drops some. This table holds roughly 2 million clones, approximately 95% found once. This sample stems from a study of shared clonotypes between healthy human individuals. The study, taken as a whole, reports: Rarefaction revealed incomplete sorted-subset sequencing despite large depth. Limitation of the genetic and exposure-history diversity represented came from the few donors.

The sequence was obtained from a man aged 18 to 29 in good health. The rearrangement uses TRBV27 and TRBJ2-1; 7 bases are shared with TRBD2. The material sequenced was naive CD4+ T cells sorted from blood. The subset was: CD45RA+ positively selected. The CDR3 DNA is TGTGCCAGCAGCCTTATGGGGGGGAGGTTCCTCAATGAGCAGTTCTTC. This sequence encodes CASSLMGGRFLNEQFF.